These 31 T cell receptor beta chains were all obtained from the same sample, sequenced in a study of shared clonotypes between healthy human individuals. Measured with immunoSEQ multiplex PCR; TCRdb has only the in-frame clones, and not every one. The sample has over 2 million clones, 85% to 95% seen once. The sequenced material came from naive CD4+ T cells from PBMCs. Stated subset: CD45RA+ positively selected. These receptors all stem from a young man in good health. Some clones in this sample may be carry-over from other donors' samples.

The chain uses TRBV6-1 and TRBJ2-7; perhaps D is TRBD1 or TRBD2 (7 bases each). V was pared by 4 bases and J by 7 bases, with 23 bases between. Per the germline V gene, CDR1 is MNHNS and CDR2 is SASEGT. The CDR3 contains 16 residues. As DNA, the CDR3 is TGTGCCAGCAGTGCTTCGACAGGGAGGGCACGCGGGGAGCAGTACTTC. This gives the protein CASSASTGRARGEQYF.

The V gene is TRBV6-6, the J gene TRBJ2-7, with 8 bases identical to TRBD1. This CDR3 has 14 residues. CDR1 MNHNY and CDR2 SVGAGI come from the germline V gene (reference sequence). With V trimmed by 5 bases and J by 0 bases, 3 bases remained unmatched. The CDR3 sequence is CASSTGTGSYEQYF. CDR3 DNA sequence: TGTGCCAGCAGTACAGGGACAGGCTCCTACGAGCAGTACTTC.

V is TRBV7-8 and J is TRBJ1-1, with 7 nucleotides matching TRBD1. The V segment lost 7 bases and the J segment 5 bases; nucleotides outside the gene matches: 4. The CDR3 consists of 12 residues. Germline V lookup: CDR1 SGHVS, CDR2 FQNEAQ. The CDR3 DNA follows: TGTGCCAGCACCCCAGGGGGAACTGAAGCTTTCTTT. It codes for CASTPGGTEAFF.

The chain joins TRBV19 to TRBJ1-4; 9 nucleotides match TRBD1. This CDR3 is built from 17 residues. The V gene's germline CDR1 is LNHDA and CDR2 SQIVND (reference sequence). Losses at the gene ends were 6 bases for V and 5 bases for J; bases not matched to a gene: 13. The CDR3 sequence: CASSPGTGRGGNEKLFF. CDR3 bases: TGTGCCAGTAGCCCCGGGACAGGGCGCGGTGGGAATGAAAAACTGTTTTTT.

The chain recombines TRBV11-2 with TRBJ2-1; D possibly corresponds to TRBD2 (6 bases). Germline assignment: CDR1 SGHAT and CDR2 FQNNGV. There are 13 residues in the CDR3. V dropped 11 bases and J dropped 2 bases, with 13 bases sitting between them. The CDR3 DNA reads as TGTGCCTCCGCGGGGCGGGCCTACAATGAGCAGTTCTTC. This gives the protein CASAGRAYNEQFF. The variable domain in full, with the rest retrieved from reference TRBV11-2 and TRBJ2-1, is EAGVAQSPRYKIIEKRQSVAFWCNPISGHATLYWYQQILGQGPKLLIQFQNNGVVDDSQLPKDRFSAERLKGVDSTLKIQPAKLEDSAVYLCASAGRAYNEQFFGPGTRLTVL.

The rearrangement uses TRBV4-1 and TRBJ2-1, with TRBD1 matching 8 bases. The J segment lost 1 base and the V segment lost 5 bases, leaving 4 bases of the junction unmatched. The CDR3 extends over 15 amino acids. Germline CDR1 reads MGHRA; CDR2 reads YSYEKL. The CDR3 spells CASSRGQVSYNEQFF. The CDR3 DNA reads TGCGCCAGCAGCAGGGGACAGGTATCCTACAATGAGCAGTTCTTC.

The V call is TRBV13, the J call TRBJ2-1, with D possibly TRBD1 on 6 matching bases. This CDR3 comprises 17 residues. Germline values: CDR1 PRHDT, CDR2 FYEKMQ (reference sequence). The ends were cut back, 2 bases at V and 0 bases at J, with 14 bases in the middle. The CDR3 here is CASSLFLTGSSYNEQFF. DNA of the CDR3: TGTGCCAGCAGCTTATTTCTTACAGGGAGCTCCTACAATGAGCAGTTCTTC.

Points on this clone: At the DNA level, this CDR3 is encoded by other sequences in the same sample as well. This chain uses TRBV5-4 with TRBJ1-2; 8 bases fit TRBD1. The V gene end was trimmed by 4 bases and the J gene end by 4 bases; junction bases not matched to a gene: 6. The CDR3 length is 14 residues. CDR1 and CDR2 from the germline V gene are SGHNT and YYREEE (reference sequence). The CDR3 here is CASSPGGQGYGYTF. The CDR3 DNA follows: TGTGCCAGCAGCCCGGGCGGACAGGGCTATGGCTACACCTTC.

The rearrangement joins TRBV2 to TRBJ1-1; D gene uncertain. The ends were cut back, 8 bases at V and 1 base at J, with 8 bases in the middle. This CDR3 contains 12 residues. Germline CDR1 is SNHLY and CDR2 is FYNNEI. CDR3 amino acids: CASGEGNTEAFF. The CDR3 DNA sequence: TGTGCCAGCGGGGAGGGGAACACTGAAGCTTTCTTT.

The chain uses TRBV25-1 and TRBJ1-2; D remains ambiguous. V was cut by 7 bases and J by 6 bases, with 15 bases left in between. Per the germline V gene, CDR1 is MGHDK and CDR2 is SYGVNS. The CDR3 covers 13 residues. In DNA, the CDR3 is TGTGCCAGCATCCGAGGGTTTGGAAATGGCTACACCTTC. Its protein is CASIRGFGNGYTF.

The V gene is TRBV19, the J gene TRBJ1-5; D may be TRBD1 (5 bases). CDR1 is LNHDA, CDR2 SQIVND, per germline (reference sequence). The V gene lost 5 bases and the J gene lost 3 bases, with 17 bases spanning the gap. This CDR3 contains 16 residues. The CDR3, as DNA: TGTGCCAGTAGTCCCCCGGCAGGGTGGGACAATCAGCCCCAGCATTTT. This encodes CASSPPAGWDNQPQHF.

The chain links TRBV7-7 to TRBJ2-4; tentative D call: TRBD2 (6 bases). Looked up from germline, CDR1 is SSHAT and CDR2 is FNYEAQ (reference sequence). CDR3 size: 18 residues. The V and J ends lost 4 bases and 7 bases respectively, with 26 bases between them. CDR3 coding DNA: TGTGCCAGCAGCTCCCGACCACTCGTAGCGGAATTGGGGAACATTCAGTACTTC. It encodes CASSSRPLVAELGNIQYF.

This chain uses TRBV2 with TRBJ1-4; a possible D gene is TRBD1 (6 bases). Trimming removed 10 bases at V and 9 bases at J, with 18 bases between. CDR1 and CDR2 from the germline V gene are SNHLY and FYNNEI. The CDR3 covers 13 residues. For the CDR3, the DNA is TGTGCCACGACGACAGGTTCTGCGCAAAAACTGTTTTTT. Translated, it gives CATTTGSAQKLFF.

This sequence joins TRBV5-4 and TRBJ2-7; no definite D call. The germline V gene encodes CDR1 SGHNT and CDR2 YYREEE (reference sequence). The CDR3 has 13 amino acids. The V end lost 4 bases, the J end lost 2 bases, and 10 bases lay between the germline ends. CDR3 in amino acids: CASSKGNPYEQYF. The CDR3 DNA reads TGTGCCAGCAGCAAAGGGAATCCCTACGAGCAGTACTTC. Full variable domain (missing parts from reference TRBV5-4 and TRBJ2-7): ETGVTQSPTHLIKTRGQQVTLRCSSQSGHNTVSWYQQALGQGPQFIFQYYREEENGRGNFPPRFSGLQFPNYSSELNVNALELDDSALYLCASSKGNPYEQYFGPGTRLTVT.

The J gene is TRBJ2-7, the V gene TRBV28; D perhaps matches TRBD1 (6 bases). Germline CDR1 is MDHEN and CDR2 is SYDVKM. The CDR3 has 14 residues. Trimming cost V 7 bases and J 0 bases, with 13 bases left between them. CDR3 protein: CASTLVGGSYEQYF. The CDR3 DNA is TGTGCCAGCACCCTCGTAGGGGGCTCCTACGAGCAGTACTTC.

The chain employs TRBV7-3 and TRBJ2-3, with a weak D call TRBD1 (6 bases). V shed 5 bases and J shed 9 bases, with 24 bases lying between them. The CDR3 extends over 16 amino acids. Germline assignment: CDR1 SGHTA and CDR2 FQGTGA. The CDR3 DNA reads as TGTGCCAGCAGCCCCCACCGGGACATCGCATTGGGCACGCAGTATTTT. This codes for CASSPHRDIALGTQYF.

Concerning this clone: This sample includes further DNA sequences coding for the same CDR3. V gene TRBV6-5 combines with J gene TRBJ1-5; weak D call: TRBD1 (6 bases). The ends were cut back, 0 bases at V and 3 bases at J, with 9 bases in the middle. Germline CDR1 reads MNHEY; CDR2 reads SVGAGI. CDR3 size: 15 residues. CDR3 nucleotide sequence: TGTGCCAGCAGTTACTCCGGGGGGCCCAATCAGCCCCAGCATTTT. This translates into CASSYSGGPNQPQHF.

The V gene is TRBV27, the J gene TRBJ2-7; D might be TRBD2 (5 bases). In germline, CDR1 is MNHEY, CDR2 SMNVEV (reference sequence). V gave up 4 bases and J gave up 2 bases, with 12 bases separating them. The CDR3 loop spans 14 amino acids. The CDR3 spells CASSSLASPYEQYF. The CDR3 nucleotides read TGTGCCAGCAGTTCCTTAGCGTCCCCCTACGAGCAGTACTTC.

The sample holds a few counts of this clone. The CDR3 is CSVCGQGEGQPQHF. The CDR3 DNA is TGCAGCGTCTGCGGCCAGGGGGAGGGTCAGCCCCAGCATTTT. The V call is TRBV29-1, the J call TRBJ1-5; 7 bases fit TRBD1. After removal of 6 bases from V and 6 bases from J, the junction contained 11 bases not matched to a gene. CDR3 size: 14 residues. Germline CDR1 SQVTM, CDR2 ANQGSEA.

This chain's CDR3 is CATYLTGWGHTGELFF. DNA of the CDR3: TGTGCGACCTACTTGACAGGGTGGGGACACACCGGGGAGCTGTTTTTT. V is TRBV28 and J is TRBJ2-2; 7 bases line up with TRBD1. The CDR3 has 16 amino acids. Germline V lookup: CDR1 MDHEN, CDR2 SYDVKM.

The CDR3 is CASSPGRGSIPETQYF. In DNA, the CDR3 is TGCGCCAGCAGCCCGGGCCGGGGATCTATCCCAGAGACCCAGTACTTC. This chain uses TRBV5-1 with TRBJ2-5, with a tentative D call TRBD2 (5 bases). With 4 bases removed from V and 4 bases from J, the gap between germline ends came to 20 bases. There are 16 residues in the CDR3. Germline V lookup: CDR1 SGHRS, CDR2 YFSETQ.

The chain uses TRBV7-8 and TRBJ2-3; 10 bases align to TRBD2. This CDR3 contains 16 residues. Germline trimming cut 5 bases from V and 2 bases from J; bases unmatched to any gene: 7. CDR1 is SGHVS and CDR2 is FQNEAQ in the germline V gene. CDR3 amino acids: CASSPGLAATTDTQYF. The CDR3 nucleotides are TGTGCCAGCAGCCCCGGACTAGCGGCCACCACAGATACGCAGTATTTT. The whole variable domain, remainder taken from reference TRBV7-8 and TRBJ2-3, is GAGVSQSPRYKVAKRGQDVALRCDPISGHVSLFWYQQALGQGPEFLTYFQNEAQLDKSGLPSDRFFAERPEGSVSTLKIQRTQQEDSAVYLCASSPGLAATTDTQYFGPGTRLTVL.

This clone has only one observation. V gene TRBV5-1 combines with J gene TRBJ2-1; 7 bases match TRBD2. The V gene end was trimmed by 4 bases and the J gene end by 2 bases; junction bases not matched to a gene: 9. The CDR3 has 16 residues. Looked up from germline, CDR1 is SGHRS and CDR2 is YFSETQ. The CDR3 DNA reads as TGCGCCAGCAGCCCACCGGGCCGGGGGGCCTACAATGAGCAGTTCTTC. Translated, it gives CASSPPGRGAYNEQFF.

The V gene is TRBV11-1, the J gene TRBJ2-1; D is perhaps TRBD2 (6 bases). CDR1 and CDR2 from the germline V gene are SGHAT and FQDESV (reference sequence). Trimming stripped 1 base from V and 3 bases from J, with 16 bases between. The CDR3 totals 17 residues. CDR3 bases: TGTGCCAGCAGCTTAGTTTCCGGGAGATCGCACTACAATGAGCAGTTCTTC. This translates into CASSLVSGRSHYNEQFF. Based on the CDR3 plus reference TRBV11-1 and TRBJ2-1, the full variable domain is EAEVAQSPRYKITEKSQAVAFWCDPISGHATLYWYRQILGQGPELLVQFQDESVVDDSQLPKDRFSAERLKGVDSTLKIQPAELGDSAMYLCASSLVSGRSHYNEQFFGPGTRLTVL.

This clone appeared a single time. The rearrangement uses TRBV28 and TRBJ2-7; the match to TRBD2 covers 9 bases. Looked up from germline, CDR1 is MDHEN and CDR2 is SYDVKM. This CDR3 comprises 15 residues. V gave up 4 bases and J gave up 4 bases; unmatched junction bases: 8. In nucleotides, the CDR3 is TGTGCCAGCAGTTCAGAAGCGGGAGGTCAGTACGAGCAGTACTTC. Translated: CASSSEAGGQYEQYF.

The J gene is TRBJ2-3, the V gene TRBV28; 12 bases map to TRBD2. Per germline, CDR1 MDHEN and CDR2 SYDVKM. CDR3 length: 16 residues. V shed 5 bases and J 5 bases; nucleotides not matched to a gene: 8. The CDR3: CASSPSGRAPGDTQYF. CDR3 in DNA: TGTGCCAGCAGTCCTAGCGGGAGGGCCCCGGGAGATACGCAGTATTTT.

This chain uses TRBV28 with TRBJ2-5, with TRBD1 as a possible D gene (5 bases). Trimming removed 3 bases at V and 5 bases at J, with 19 bases between. CDR3 length: 16 amino acids. The germline V gene encodes CDR1 MDHEN and CDR2 SYDVKM. The CDR3: CASSLADKGFGETQYF. The CDR3 region has the DNA TGTGCCAGCAGTTTGGCGGATAAGGGGTTCGGGGAGACCCAGTACTTC.

This clone was seen just once. The sample holds other DNA sequences that translate to the same CDR3. This chain joins TRBV28 and TRBJ1-4; possibly TRBD1 for D (5 bases). This CDR3 is built from 15 residues. Germline CDR1 and CDR2: MDHEN and SYDVKM. Trimming shortened V by 3 bases and J by 0 bases, and 8 bases separated the two germline ends. CDR3 region: CASSFVGATNEKLFF. The CDR3, as DNA: TGTGCCAGCAGTTTTGTGGGGGCAACTAATGAAAAACTGTTTTTT. The full variable domain, completed using reference TRBV28 and TRBJ1-4, is DVKVTQSSRYLVKRTGEKVFLECVQDMDHENMFWYRQDPGLGLRLIYFSYDVKMKEKGDIPEGYSVSREKKERFSLILESASTNQTSMYLCASSFVGATNEKLFFGSGTQLSVL.

As concerns this clone: This sample includes further DNA sequences coding for the same CDR3. V gene TRBV5-1 combines with J gene TRBJ2-7, with D uncertain. The germline V and J ends were trimmed by 0 bases and 0 bases, with 7 bases remaining between them. The CDR3 runs 14 residues. The germline V gene has CDR1 SGHRS and CDR2 YFSETQ. The CDR3 loop is CASSLGVPSYEQYF. The CDR3 DNA reads TGCGCCAGCAGCTTGGGGGTCCCCTCCTACGAGCAGTACTTC.

On this clone itself: Other nucleotide sequences from this sample produce the same CDR3. The chain has TRBV5-1 and TRBJ2-5, with 11 bases fitting TRBD2. V shed 4 bases and J 5 bases; nucleotides not matched to a gene: 7. The V gene's germline CDR1 is SGHRS and CDR2 YFSETQ. The CDR3 is made up of 15 amino acids. The DNA for the CDR3 is TGCGCCAGCAGCACCCTAGCGGGAGGAGGGGAGACCCAGTACTTC. This encodes CASSTLAGGGETQYF. The full variable domain, its missing parts supplied by reference TRBV5-1 and TRBJ2-5, is KAGVTQTPRYLIKTRGQQVTLSCSPISGHRSVSWYQQTPGQGLQFLFEYFSETQRNKGNFPGRFSGRQFSNSRSEMNVSTLELGDSALYLCASSTLAGGGETQYFGPGTRLLVL.

The chain employs TRBV2 and TRBJ2-1; 8 bases match TRBD2. This CDR3 is 15 amino acids long. V gave up 5 bases and J gave up 6 bases; unmatched junction bases: 9. Germline lookup yields CDR1 SNHLY and CDR2 FYNNEI. In nucleotides, the CDR3 is TGTGCCAGCAGTTATAGCGGGGCACGGAGCAATGAGCAGTTCTTC. Its translation: CASSYSGARSNEQFF.